The 30 T cell receptor beta chains given below trace back to one sample, sequenced in a study of OX40 agonist ivuxolimab in advanced cancers. Assay: immunoSEQ multiplex PCR; the TCRdb copy retains only in-frame clones and omits some. The sample lists 20,000 to 25,000 clones, approximately 80% occurring once. The sample was CD4+ or CD8+ T cells sorted from blood, taken in a trial of the OX40 agonist ivuxolimab. The receptors shown here come from an adult with an advanced solid tumor such as melanoma, head and neck, liver or kidney cancer.

The rearrangement joins TRBV19 to TRBJ2-3; 8 bases match TRBD2. The germline V gene has CDR1 LNHDA and CDR2 SQIVND (reference sequence). V was clipped by 6 bases and J by 0 bases; unmatched bases: 5. The CDR3 spans 15 residues. The CDR3 region has the DNA TGTGCCAGTAGGATGGAGCGGGAGAGCACAGATACGCAGTATTTT. Translating it yields CASRMERESTDTQYF.

This clone was seen a few times. This chain connects TRBV7-9 to TRBJ2-7, with 12 positions matching TRBD2. J lost 3 bases, V lost 8 bases, and 5 bases had no gene match. The CDR3 has 14 residues. The germline CDR1 and CDR2 sequences are SEHNR and FQNEAQ (reference sequence). Here the CDR3 reads CASGTSGRIYEQYF. The DNA of the CDR3 is TGTGCCAGCGGAACTAGCGGGAGGATCTACGAGCAGTACTTC.

V gene TRBV7-9 combines with J gene TRBJ2-1; 8 bases agree with TRBD2. The V gene end was trimmed by 1 base and the J gene end by 3 bases; junction bases not matched to a gene: 2. The CDR3 loop spans 15 amino acids. The germline CDR1 and CDR2 sequences are SEHNR and FQNEAQ (reference sequence). CDR3 coding DNA: TGTGCCAGCAGCTTAGTACTAGCGGACTACAATGAGCAGTTCTTC. Translating it yields CASSLVLADYNEQFF.

The rearrangement joins TRBV7-6 to TRBJ2-7; TRBD1 matches 10 bases. The CDR3 sequence is 16 residues long. Per the germline V gene, CDR1 is SGHVS and CDR2 is FNYEAQ. Losses at the gene ends were 7 bases for V and 6 bases for J; bases not matched to a gene: 15. CDR3 sequence (DNA): TGTGCCAGCACCCTCAACCGGGGGACAGGGGTAAGCGAGCAGTACTTC. It yields the protein CASTLNRGTGVSEQYF.

The rearrangement joins TRBV4-1 to TRBJ2-7; 11 bases line up with TRBD2. J lost 2 bases, V lost 0 bases, and 3 bases had no gene match. The CDR3 is 16 residues long. Germline lookup yields CDR1 MGHRA and CDR2 YSYEKL. This CDR3 is CASSQDWGLAAYEQYF. The CDR3 DNA follows: TGCGCCAGCAGCCAAGATTGGGGACTAGCGGCCTACGAGCAGTACTTC.

V and J are TRBV27 and TRBJ2-5; 12 bases match TRBD2. V lost 3 bases to trimming and J lost 4 bases; unmatched junction nucleotides: 6. The CDR3 extends over 16 amino acids. The germline V gene has CDR1 MNHEY and CDR2 SMNVEV (reference sequence). This chain's CDR3 is CASSLLAGGPGETQYF. CDR3 DNA: TGTGCCAGCAGTTTGCTAGCGGGAGGGCCTGGAGAGACCCAGTACTTC.

The genes are TRBV4-1 and TRBJ2-7; 8 bases map to TRBD1. CDR1 MGHRA and CDR2 YSYEKL come from the germline V gene. The CDR3 runs to 15 residues. V dropped 1 base and J dropped 1; count of bases not matched to a gene: 3. The CDR3 loop is CASSQGTGWSYEQYF. CDR3 DNA: TGCGCCAGCAGCCAAGGGACAGGGTGGTCCTACGAGCAGTACTTC.

This clone was recorded once. The chain combines TRBV7-3 with TRBJ2-1; TRBD2 matches 12 bases. V was clipped by 2 bases and J by 7 bases; unmatched bases: 3. Looked up from germline, CDR1 is SGHTA and CDR2 is FQGTGA. The CDR3 has 15 amino acids. The CDR3 nucleotides read TGTGCCAGCAGCTTATTCGGACTAGCGGGAAATGAGCAGTTCTTC. Residues: CASSLFGLAGNEQFF.

V is TRBV6-5 and J is TRBJ2-7; 10 bases agree with TRBD2. Germline trimming cut 2 bases from V and 3 bases from J; bases unmatched to any gene: 1. Germline loops: CDR1 MNHEY, CDR2 SVGAGI. This CDR3 is built from 14 residues. The CDR3 here is CASSYGTSDYEQYF. Written as DNA, the CDR3 is TGTGCCAGCAGTTACGGGACTAGCGACTACGAGCAGTACTTC.

This chain uses TRBV6-1 with TRBJ2-7; 7 bases map to TRBD1. V lost 2 bases to trimming and J lost 4 bases; unmatched junction nucleotides: 5. The CDR3 totals 14 residues. Germline V gene lookup returns CDR1 MNHNS and CDR2 SASEGT. The CDR3 DNA reads as TGTGCCAGCAGTGAAAGCGACAGGGTTTACGAGCAGTACTTC. Translation gives CASSESDRVYEQYF.

This clone came up once. The chain uses TRBV30 and TRBJ2-6; tentatively, D is TRBD2 (5 bases). This CDR3 has 15 amino acids. Trimming pared 0 bases from V and 0 bases from J, leaving 6 bases between. Germline V gives CDR1 GTSNPN, CDR2 SVGIG (reference sequence). CDR3 residues: CAWSVDFSGANVLTF. CDR3 sequence (DNA): TGTGCCTGGAGTGTGGACTTCTCTGGGGCCAACGTCCTGACTTTC.

J is TRBJ2-7 and V is TRBV30; D not resolved. CDR3 length equals 13 residues. The V end lost 4 bases, the J end lost 3 bases, and 13 bases lay between the germline ends. The V gene's germline CDR1 is GTSNPN and CDR2 SVGIG (reference sequence). CDR3 region: CAWTGLWGYEQYF. The CDR3 bases are TGTGCCTGGACCGGGTTGTGGGGCTACGAGCAGTACTTC.

The chain joins TRBV30 to TRBJ2-1, with D unclear. CDR1 and CDR2 (germline): GTSNPN, SVGIG (reference sequence). The CDR3 has 12 amino acids. V lost 1 base, J lost 8 bases, and 9 bases lay in between. The CDR3 bases are TGTGCCTGGAGTGGGATAGTCGATGAGCAGTTCTTC. It is translated as CAWSGIVDEQFF.

The J gene is TRBJ2-7, the V gene TRBV7-9; 10 bases match TRBD2. Trimming removed 5 bases from V and 3 bases from J; junction bases left unmatched: 7. The germline gives CDR1 SEHNR, CDR2 FQNEAQ (reference sequence). This CDR3 contains 15 residues. CDR3 in amino acids: CASSRTSGTYYEQYF. CDR3 coding DNA: TGTGCCAGCAGCCGAACTAGCGGGACATACTACGAGCAGTACTTC.

This clone is a singleton in its sample. CDR3 residues: CASSLGQDYYEQYF. DNA for the CDR3: TGTGCCAGCAGCTTAGGACAGGATTACTACGAGCAGTACTTC. V and J are TRBV11-2 and TRBJ2-7, with a weak D call TRBD1 (6 bases). This CDR3 is 14 amino acids long. The germline gives CDR1 SGHAT, CDR2 FQNNGV. V was pared by 1 base and J by 3 bases, with 10 bases between. Full variable domain (missing parts from reference TRBV11-2 and TRBJ2-7): EAGVAQSPRYKIIEKRQSVAFWCNPISGHATLYWYQQILGQGPKLLIQFQNNGVVDDSQLPKDRFSAERLKGVDSTLKIQPAKLEDSAVYLCASSLGQDYYEQYFGPGTRLTVT.

The chain uses TRBV11-3 and TRBJ2-7, with D unresolved. V dropped 3 bases and J dropped 4 bases, with 13 bases sitting between them. Germline CDR1 SGHNT, CDR2 YENEEA. The CDR3 sequence is 14 residues long. The CDR3 DNA is TGTGCCAGCAGCTTTTTCAGCGACCTTTACGAGCAGTACTTC. Translating gives CASSFFSDLYEQYF. Supplemented by reference TRBV11-3 and TRBJ2-7, the full variable domain reads EAGVVQSPRYKIIEKKQPVAFWCNPISGHNTLYWYLQNLGQGPELLIRYENEEAVDDSQLPKDRFSAERLKGVDSTLKIQPAELGDSAVYLCASSFFSDLYEQYFGPGTRLTVT.

The rearrangement joins TRBV27 to TRBJ2-1, with D uncertain. The CDR3 covers 13 residues. V shed 5 bases and J shed 4 bases, with 9 bases lying between them. Germline assignment: CDR1 MNHEY and CDR2 SMNVEV (reference sequence). The CDR3: CASSRRRYNEQFF. DNA for the CDR3: TGTGCCAGCAGTCGCCGACGTTACAATGAGCAGTTCTTC.

The chain carries TRBV15 and TRBJ2-7; TRBD2 matches at 7 bases. Per germline, CDR1 LNHNV and CDR2 YYDKDF (reference sequence). There are 16 residues in the CDR3. V lost 1 base and J lost 2; bases outside the gene matches: 8. The chain's CDR3 is CATSRGEGLGTYEQYF. The CDR3 DNA sequence: TGTGCCACCAGCAGAGGGGAGGGACTTGGGACCTACGAGCAGTACTTC.

The V gene is TRBV28, the J gene TRBJ2-5; 7 nucleotides agree with TRBD1. The V segment lost 6 bases and the J segment 5 bases; nucleotides outside the gene matches: 9. CDR3 length: 14 amino acids. Germline CDR1 MDHEN, CDR2 SYDVKM. The CDR3 sequence is CASSLYRGMETQYF. The CDR3 DNA follows: TGTGCCAGCAGCCTTTACAGGGGTATGGAGACCCAGTACTTC.

The chain employs TRBV5-1 and TRBJ2-7; TRBD1 agrees at 8 bases. V lost 0 bases, J lost 3 bases, and 2 bases stayed unmatched. CDR1 and CDR2 from the germline V gene are SGHRS and YFSETQ. This CDR3 is 14 amino acids long. The CDR3 region has the DNA TGCGCCAGCAGCTTGGGGGACAGGTACTACGAGCAGTACTTC. It specifies CASSLGDRYYEQYF.

The V gene is TRBV2, the J gene TRBJ2-1, with D possibly matching TRBD2 (6 bases). Germline V gene lookup returns CDR1 SNHLY and CDR2 FYNNEI. V was clipped by 4 bases and J by 7 bases, with 8 bases between them. There are 12 residues in the CDR3. The CDR3 is CASSGDSNEQFF. The CDR3 DNA follows: TGTGCCAGCAGTGGGGACTCGAATGAGCAGTTCTTC.

J is TRBJ2-3 and V is TRBV28; D uncertain. The CDR3 has 15 residues. Germline assignment: CDR1 MDHEN and CDR2 SYDVKM. The V end was cut by 6 bases, the J end by 0 bases, with 13 bases between. In DNA form, the CDR3 reads TGTGCCAGCAGGATAGGTGGGGAAAGCACAGATACGCAGTATTTT. Protein: CASRIGGESTDTQYF.

V is TRBV30 and J is TRBJ2-5; D ambiguous. Germline V gene lookup returns CDR1 GTSNPN and CDR2 SVGIG (reference sequence). The V end was cut by 3 bases, the J end by 5 bases, with 7 bases between. The CDR3 length is 11 residues. The CDR3, as DNA: TGTGCCTGGAGGGCCTTGGAGACCCAGTACTTC. Amino acid sequence: CAWRALETQYF. Filled out from reference TRBV30 and TRBJ2-5, the complete variable domain reads SQTIHQWPATLVQPVGSPLSLECTVEGTSNPNLYWYRQAAGRGLQLLFYSVGIGQISSEVPQNLSASRPQDRQFILSSKKLLLSDSGFYLCAWRALETQYFGPGTRLLVL.

Worth noting for this clone: This specimen includes other DNA sequences encoding the same CDR3. The V and J genes are TRBV9 and TRBJ2-7; no reliable D call. CDR3 length: 14 residues. The germline V and J ends were trimmed by 0 bases and 2 bases, with 9 bases remaining between them. Germline values: CDR1 SGDLS, CDR2 YYNGEE. The CDR3 sequence is CASSVATGPYEQYF. The DNA for the CDR3 is TGTGCCAGCAGCGTAGCTACGGGCCCCTACGAGCAGTACTTC.

The CDR3 sequence: CASSPTPGNQPQHF. Here the CDR3 DNA reads TGCGCCAGCAGCCCGACCCCGGGCAATCAGCCCCAGCATTTT. The chain uses TRBV4-1 and TRBJ1-5; D is undetermined. CDR3 length: 14 amino acids. Looked up from germline, CDR1 is MGHRA and CDR2 is YSYEKL. V was shortened by 4 bases and J by 2 bases, with 9 bases between the two germline ends.

The V gene is TRBV1, the J gene TRBJ2-7. TRBV1 constitutes a pseudogene. CDR3 size: 11 residues. The CDR3: CTSRYASEQYF. The CDR3 DNA reads TGCACCAGCAGGTACGCAAGCGAGCAGTACTTC.

The chain recombines TRBV11-2 with TRBJ2-7; the D gene is possibly TRBD1 (5 bases). Trimming left V 1 base short and J 1 base short, with 20 bases between. The CDR3 runs 18 residues. The germline gives CDR1 SGHAT, CDR2 FQNNGV. The CDR3 sequence is CASSLGPSTAPKSYEQYF. The CDR3 region has the DNA TGTGCCAGCAGCTTAGGACCATCGACAGCCCCTAAGTCCTACGAGCAGTACTTC.

This sequence joins TRBV19 and TRBJ1-1; 8 nucleotides match TRBD1. This CDR3 is 13 amino acids long. The J segment lost 4 bases and the V segment lost 6 bases, leaving 4 bases of the junction unmatched. Germline assignment: CDR1 LNHDA and CDR2 SQIVND (reference sequence). The chain's CDR3 is CASSYRGGTEAFF. The CDR3 coding sequence is TGTGCCAGTAGCTACAGGGGGGGCACTGAAGCTTTCTTT.

The chain has TRBV21-1 and TRBJ2-7; the DNA was not compared with TRBD1, the D call given in the table. TRBV21-1 has pseudogene status. The CDR3 totals 20 residues. The CDR3 DNA sequence: TGTGCCAGCATCCTAGGTCCGGGACAGAGCACTCCCCCGCCATTCTTCGAGCAGTACTTC. The encoded protein is CASILGPGQSTPPPFFEQYF.

Sample share makes this clone medium-sized. The chain couples TRBV6-4 to TRBJ2-7; D might be TRBD2 (6 bases). This CDR3 has 13 residues. With 0 bases removed from V and 6 bases from J, the gap between germline ends came to 9 bases. The V gene's germline CDR1 is MRHNA and CDR2 SNTAGT. The CDR3: CASSDSLGSEQYF. CDR3 DNA: TGTGCCAGCAGTGACTCTCTCGGGAGCGAGCAGTACTTC.